These 12 T cell receptor beta chains came from one sample sequenced in a study of cytomegalovirus exposure and HLA in healthy donors. A multiplex PCR was run with 60 Vbeta primers and 13 Jbeta primers. TCRdb's table, derived via immunoSEQ multiplex PCR, lists solely in-frame clones and lacks some. This table holds 100,000 to 150,000 clones, less than 90% found once. The source material was PBMCs. All receptors come from a man aged 18 to 35 in good health and CMV-seropositive.

V and J are TRBV7-6 and TRBJ1-2; possible D gene TRBD1, 5 bases. This CDR3 has 16 amino acids. Per the germline V gene, CDR1 is SGHVS and CDR2 is FNYEAQ. The ends were cut back, 4 bases at V and 4 bases at J, with 19 bases in the middle. DNA for the CDR3: TGTGCCAGCAGCTCCACCACAGGTTGGGGCACCTATGGCTACACCTTC. This sequence encodes CASSSTTGWGTYGYTF.

The chain recombines TRBV2 with TRBJ2-2, with TRBD1 matching 7 bases. The ends lost 8 bases at V and 1 base at J; junction bases unmatched: 7. The germline CDR1 and CDR2 sequences are SNHLY and FYNNEI. This CDR3 is built from 15 residues. The CDR3 here is CASETRDRNTGELFF. CDR3 nucleotide sequence: TGTGCCAGCGAGACCCGGGACAGGAACACCGGGGAGCTGTTTTTT.

The sample holds many counts of this clone. This rearrangement joins TRBV10-3 to TRBJ1-1; 7 positions match TRBD1. The CDR3 is 16 residues long. V was clipped by 3 bases and J by 3 bases; unmatched bases: 10. CDR1 and CDR2 (germline): ENHRY, SYGVKD. The CDR3 here is CAISDPDRSWYTEAFF. The CDR3 nucleotides read TGTGCCATCAGTGACCCGGACAGGTCTTGGTACACTGAAGCTTTCTTT.

This sequence joins TRBV4-2 and TRBJ2-1, with D perhaps matching TRBD2 (6 bases). This CDR3 comprises 17 residues. Germline V lookup: CDR1 LGHNA, CDR2 YNFKEQ. With 0 bases removed from V and 4 bases from J, the gap between germline ends came to 16 bases. The CDR3 here is CASSQEGGKGLYNEQFF. CDR3 bases: TGTGCCAGCAGCCAAGAGGGAGGAAAGGGTCTTTACAATGAGCAGTTCTTC.

The CDR3 region is CASNPTVTGELFF. The CDR3 nucleotides are TGCGCCAGCAACCCGACAGTCACCGGGGAGCTGTTTTTT. The chain uses TRBV10-2 and TRBJ2-2, with D perhaps TRBD1 (5 bases). V was pared by 7 bases and J by 4 bases, with 10 bases between. Germline V gene data show CDR1 as WSHSY and CDR2 as SAAADI. The CDR3 loop spans 13 amino acids.

The chain couples TRBV9 to TRBJ2-2, with unresolved D. V lost 0 bases to trimming and J lost 6 bases, with 9 bases between them. The CDR3 length is 14 residues. In germline, CDR1 is SGDLS, CDR2 YYNGEE. For the CDR3, the DNA is TGTGCCAGCAGCGTAGCACGGGTGGCCGGGGAGCTGTTTTTT. Translation gives CASSVARVAGELFF.

This chain connects TRBV30 to TRBJ2-5, with 11 bases that match TRBD2. The CDR3 runs 14 residues. J was trimmed by 5 bases and V by 4 bases; bases with no gene match: 6. Germline-derived CDR1 and CDR2 are GTSNPN and SVGIG (reference sequence). The CDR3 sequence: CAWIPGLAVETQYF. CDR3 sequence (DNA): TGTGCCTGGATTCCGGGACTAGCGGTCGAGACCCAGTACTTC.

The rearrangement joins TRBV9 to TRBJ1-1; D is undetermined. This CDR3 is 15 amino acids long. Between the trimmed V and J ends, which lost 0 bases and 2 bases, there was a span of 11 bases. CDR1 is SGDLS, CDR2 YYNGEE, per germline. The CDR3 DNA reads as TGTGCCAGCAGCGTAGAGTGGGGAGGTAACACTGAAGCTTTCTTT. Translation gives CASSVEWGGNTEAFF.

The V gene is TRBV5-4, the J gene TRBJ2-2, with a weak D call TRBD1 (6 bases). The V gene lost 4 bases and the J gene lost 1 base, with 8 bases spanning the gap. Per the germline V gene, CDR1 is SGHNT and CDR2 is YYREEE (reference sequence). This CDR3 comprises 14 residues. The CDR3 loop reads CASSRDKNTGELFF. Here the CDR3 DNA reads TGTGCCAGCAGCCGGGACAAGAACACCGGGGAGCTGTTTTTT.

In its sample, this clone was seen once. The rearrangement uses TRBV19 and TRBJ2-3, with 8 bases that match TRBD2. Losses at the gene ends were 1 base for V and 3 bases for J; bases not matched to a gene: 6. The V gene's germline CDR1 is LNHDA and CDR2 SQIVND (reference sequence). The CDR3 contains 16 residues. The CDR3, as DNA: TGTGCCAGTAGTATAGTGAGCGGGGGAGGGACAGATACGCAGTATTTT. Translation gives CASSIVSGGGTDTQYF.

This clone appeared a few times. The genes are TRBV2 and TRBJ2-7; D remains unclear. The length of the CDR3 is 11 residues. The V gene's germline CDR1 is SNHLY and CDR2 FYNNEI. Between the trimmed V and J ends, which lost 8 bases and 6 bases, there was a span of 11 bases. The CDR3 here is CASQTGIEQYF. CDR3 nucleotides: TGTGCCAGCCAAACGGGTATCGAGCAGTACTTC.

The V call is TRBV7-9, the J call TRBJ1-1; a weak D match, TRBD1 (5 bases). V was trimmed by 1 base and J by 1 base, leaving 13 bases between them. In germline, CDR1 is SEHNR, CDR2 FQNEAQ (reference sequence). The CDR3 has 16 residues. This chain's CDR3 is CASSLVGQGENTEAFF. CDR3 DNA: TGTGCCAGCAGCTTAGTCGGGCAGGGCGAGAACACTGAAGCTTTCTTT.